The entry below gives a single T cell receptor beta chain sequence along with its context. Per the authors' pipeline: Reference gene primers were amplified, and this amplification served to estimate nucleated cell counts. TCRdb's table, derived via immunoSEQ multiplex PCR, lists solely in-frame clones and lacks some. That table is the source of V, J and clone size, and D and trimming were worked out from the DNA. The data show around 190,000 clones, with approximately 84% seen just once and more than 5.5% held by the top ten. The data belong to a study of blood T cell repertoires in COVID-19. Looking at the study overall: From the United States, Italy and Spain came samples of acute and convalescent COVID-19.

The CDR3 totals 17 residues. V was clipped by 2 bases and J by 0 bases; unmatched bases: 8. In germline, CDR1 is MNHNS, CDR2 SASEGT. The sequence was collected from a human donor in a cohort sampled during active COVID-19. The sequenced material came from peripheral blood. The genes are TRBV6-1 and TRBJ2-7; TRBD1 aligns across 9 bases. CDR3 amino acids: CASSERTGVRFSYEQYF. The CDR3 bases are TGTGCCAGCAGTGAACGGACAGGGGTCCGCTTCTCCTACGAGCAGTACTTC.